The entry that follows covers one T cell receptor beta chain sequence. The CDR3 has 12 amino acids. The germline gives CDR1 SQVTM, CDR2 ANQGSEA. V shed 2 bases and J 10 bases; nucleotides not matched to a gene: 4. This sample is drawn from a study of CD8 T cells in Susac syndrome. The RNA, about 0.45 to 1 ug, was put through reverse transcription using random hexamers. Amplification of TCR beta CDR3 across 54 Vbeta and 13 Jbeta was performed with immunoSEQ multiplex PCR. A single record per CDR3 protein comes from TCRdb applying MiXCR to the immunoSEQ multiplex PCR reads. The sample lists 150,000 to 200,000 distinct CDR3 sequences; about 95% were seen once. Sequencing of TCR beta covered CD8+ and CD4+ T cells obtained from blood. The control participants were healthy donors, and these controls were matched with respect to both age and sex. Negative isolation yielded the CD8+ and CD4+ T cells, while FACS enriched the TEMRA cells.

The sequence was obtained from a human donor in good health. The sequencing input was CD4+ T cells from PBMCs. V gene TRBV29-1 combines with J gene TRBJ2-1; 8 positions agree with TRBD2. The CDR3 bases are TGCAGCGTTGAACCGGGACTAGAGGAGCAGTTCTTC. Amino acid sequence: CSVEPGLEEQFF.